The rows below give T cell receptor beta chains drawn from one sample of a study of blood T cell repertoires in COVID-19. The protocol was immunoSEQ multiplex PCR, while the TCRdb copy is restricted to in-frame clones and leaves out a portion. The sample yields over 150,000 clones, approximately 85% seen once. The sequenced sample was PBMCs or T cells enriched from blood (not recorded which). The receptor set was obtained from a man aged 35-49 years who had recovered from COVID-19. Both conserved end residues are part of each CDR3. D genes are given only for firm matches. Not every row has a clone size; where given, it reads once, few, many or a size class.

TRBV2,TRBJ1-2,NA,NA,TGTGCCAGCAGTGAGTTCAGTGCTAACTATGGCTACACCTTC,CASSEFSANYGYTF
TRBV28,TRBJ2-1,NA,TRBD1,TGTGCCAGCAGGACGACAGGGAAGTCTGATGAGCAGTTCTTC,CASRTTGKSDEQFF
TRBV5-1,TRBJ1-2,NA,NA,TGCGCCAGCAGCTGGAAGGACTCCAACTATGGCTACACCTTC,CASSWKDSNYGYTF
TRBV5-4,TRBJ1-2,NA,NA,TGTGCCAGCAGCTTGGGCGCAGGGGACTATGGCTACACCTTC,CASSLGAGDYGYTF
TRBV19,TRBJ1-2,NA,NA,TGTGCCAGTAGTATAATGCTATCCTACACCTTC,CASSIMLSYTF
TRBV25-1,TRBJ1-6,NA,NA,TGTGCCAGCAGTGAATCGAGGTCTAATTCACCCCTCCACTTT,CASSESRSNSPLHF
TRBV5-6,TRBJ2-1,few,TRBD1,TGTGCCAGCAGGCCGCCGGGACAGCTCTTCTCCTACAATGAGCAGTTCTTC,CASRPPGQLFSYNEQFF
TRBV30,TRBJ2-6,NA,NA,TGTGCCTGGAAGGGCAGGGGAACTGGGGCCAACGTCCTGACTTTC,CAWKGRGTGANVLTF
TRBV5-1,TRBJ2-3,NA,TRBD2,TGCGCCAGCAGCACGGGGGGGCCCCCCCCCGATACGCAGTATTTT,CASSTGGPPPDTQYF
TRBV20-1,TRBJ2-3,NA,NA,TGCAACCCCGTGCAGGGAGATACGCAGTATTTT,CNPVQGDTQYF
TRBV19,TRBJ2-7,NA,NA,TGTGCCAGTAACAGGGAAACAAGCTCCTACGAGCAGTACTTC,CASNRETSSYEQYF
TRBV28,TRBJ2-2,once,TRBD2,TGTGCCAGCCCCCCCTCGGTAGCGGGAGGGGTAACCGGGGAGCTGTTTTTT,CASPPSVAGGVTGELFF
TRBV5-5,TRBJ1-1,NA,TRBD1,TGTGCCAGCAGCCTGGGACAGGGGGGGGCTGAAGCTTTCTTT,CASSLGQGGAEAFF
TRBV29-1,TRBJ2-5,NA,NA,TGCAGCGTCCGAGGAGTGTTACGGGAGACCCAGTACTTC,CSVRGVLRETQYF
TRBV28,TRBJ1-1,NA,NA,TGTGCCAGCCGCGGCACTGAAGCTTTCTTT,CASRGTEAFF
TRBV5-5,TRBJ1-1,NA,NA,TGTGCCAGCAGCTTGGTCAGAAACACTGAAGCTTTCTTT,CASSLVRNTEAFF
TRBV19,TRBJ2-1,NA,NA,TGTGCCAGTATGTCAGGGGAGGGTGAGCAGTTCTTC,CASMSGEGEQFF
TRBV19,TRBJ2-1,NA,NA,TGTGCCAGTAGTATAGACGGGGGGCCTCTTGAGCAGTTCTTC,CASSIDGGPLEQFF
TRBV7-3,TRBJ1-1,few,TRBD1,TGTGCCAGCAGCTTAGAGGGGGCGAACACTGAAGCTTTCTTT,CASSLEGANTEAFF
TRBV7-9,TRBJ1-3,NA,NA,TGTGCCAGCAGCTCTACAGGGTCTCGCTCTGGAAACACCATATATTTT,CASSSTGSRSGNTIYF
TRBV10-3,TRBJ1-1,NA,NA,TGTGCCATCAAGCCCGCAACAGATCCGAACACTGAAGCTTTCTTT,CAIKPATDPNTEAFF
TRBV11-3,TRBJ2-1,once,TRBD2,TGTGCCAGCAGCACCCGACTAGCGGGGGGGTACAATGAGCAGTTCTTC,CASSTRLAGGYNEQFF
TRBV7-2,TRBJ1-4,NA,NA,TGTGCCAGCGCCCTCTCACAGGTTAATGAAAAACTGTTTTTT,CASALSQVNEKLFF
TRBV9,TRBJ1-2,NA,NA,TGTGCCAGCAGCGTTGTAGGGGGTGGCTACACCTTC,CASSVVGGGYTF
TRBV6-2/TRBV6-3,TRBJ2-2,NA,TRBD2,TGTGCCAGCAGTTACGGGGTAGCGGGGGCCGCGAACACCGGGGAGCTGTTTTTT,CASSYGVAGAANTGELFF
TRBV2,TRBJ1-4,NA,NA,TGTGCCAGCAACGGACAGCTAACTAATGAAAAACTGTTTTTT,CASNGQLTNEKLFF
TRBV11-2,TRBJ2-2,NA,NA,TGTGCCAGCAGGTATATCAGGGGACGTACCACCGGGGAGCTGTTTTTT,CASRYIRGRTTGELFF
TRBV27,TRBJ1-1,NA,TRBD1,TGTGCCAGCAGTGCTCGACAGGGGAATCCGACTGAAGCTTTCTTT,CASSARQGNPTEAFF
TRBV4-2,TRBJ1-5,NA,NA,TGTGCCAGCAGCCAAGATGGGACACGTGATCAGCCCCAGCATTTT,CASSQDGTRDQPQHF
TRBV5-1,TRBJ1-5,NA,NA,TGCGCCAGCAGCTGGGAAGGCGGGGGAGATCAGCCCCAGCATTTT,CASSWEGGGDQPQHF
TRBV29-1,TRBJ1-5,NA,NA,TGCAGCGTTGCACGGGGATCTAGCAATCAGCCCCAGCATTTT,CSVARGSSNQPQHF
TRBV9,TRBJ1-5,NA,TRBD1,TGTGCCAGCAGCGGGGGACAGGAGGTCCAGCCCCAGCATTTT,CASSGGQEVQPQHF
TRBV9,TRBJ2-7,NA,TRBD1,TGTGCCAGCAGCGTAGCAGGAACAGGGGTCTCCTACGAGCAGTACTTC,CASSVAGTGVSYEQYF
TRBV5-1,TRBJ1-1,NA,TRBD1,TGCGCCAGCAGCGGGGGGACAGGGTTGACCATTGAAGCTTTCTTT,CASSGGTGLTIEAFF
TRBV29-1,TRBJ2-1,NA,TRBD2,TGCAGCGTCGAAAGCGGGAGGGCCGATGAGCAGTTCTTC,CSVESGRADEQFF
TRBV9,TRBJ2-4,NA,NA,TGTGCCAGCAGCGACGGGATTACCAAAAACATTCAGTACTTC,CASSDGITKNIQYF
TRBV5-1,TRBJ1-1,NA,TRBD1,TGCGCCAGCAGCTTGGAACACAGGGGGTCGACTGAAGCTTTCTTT,CASSLEHRGSTEAFF
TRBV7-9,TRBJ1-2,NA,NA,TGTGCCAGCAGCTTGGTCCCTGGCCGGGACATTCACTATGGCTACACCTTC,CASSLVPGRDIHYGYTF
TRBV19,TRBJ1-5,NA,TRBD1,TGTGCCAGTAGCAAAGGGGCAGGGGGACAGCCCCAGCATTTT,CASSKGAGGQPQHF
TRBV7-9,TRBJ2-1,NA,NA,TGTGCCAGCAGCTATGCAGGGGGGAGCTCCTACAATGAGCAGTTCTTC,CASSYAGGSSYNEQFF
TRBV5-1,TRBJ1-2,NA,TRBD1,TGCGCCAGCAGCTCCCTTCCAGGGACAGGAGGATATGGCTACACCTTC,CASSSLPGTGGYGYTF
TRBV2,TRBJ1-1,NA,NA,TGTGCCAGCAGTTTTCCTTCCGGGAGCAACACTGAAGCTTTCTTT,CASSFPSGSNTEAFF
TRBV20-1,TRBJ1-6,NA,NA,TGCAGTGCTAGTGTCAGCGCTGATTCACCCCTCCACTTT,CSASVSADSPLHF
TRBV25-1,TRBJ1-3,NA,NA,TGTGCCAGCCACGGACAGGGAAACACCATATATTTT,CASHGQGNTIYF
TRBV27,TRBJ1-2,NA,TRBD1,TGTGCCAGCAGTCCTTCCGGGACAGGGGATGGCTACACCTTC,CASSPSGTGDGYTF
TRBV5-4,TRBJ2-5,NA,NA,TGTGCCAGCAGCTTTGGAAGGGGCCGGGAGACCCAGTACTTC,CASSFGRGRETQYF
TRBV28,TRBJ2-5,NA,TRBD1,TGTGCCAGCAGTTTCTACAGGGGGCGTTGGGAGACCCAGTACTTC,CASSFYRGRWETQYF
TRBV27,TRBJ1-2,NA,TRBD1,TGTGCCAGCAGTTGGTTACAGGGGGCCCTTTACTATGGCTACACCTTC,CASSWLQGALYYGYTF
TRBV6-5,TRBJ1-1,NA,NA,TGTGCCAGCAGTTACTGGCAGGCAGGCAGAGACACTGAAGCTTTCTTT,CASSYWQAGRDTEAFF
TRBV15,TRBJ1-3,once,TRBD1,TGTGCCACGGGGGACAGGGGGCTTGGAAACACCATATATTTT,CATGDRGLGNTIYF
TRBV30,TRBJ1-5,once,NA,TGTGCCTGGAGCAGGGAAGGCAATCAGCCCCAGCATTTT,CAWSREGNQPQHF
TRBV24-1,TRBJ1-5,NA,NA,TGTGCCACCAGTGATTTGCTTTTCGGGAGCTTAAATCGGCCCCAGCATTTT,CATSDLLFGSLNRPQHF
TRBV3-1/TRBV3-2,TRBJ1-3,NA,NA,TGTGCCAGCAGCCAGGCCAGCTCTGGAAACACCATATATTTT,CASSQASSGNTIYF
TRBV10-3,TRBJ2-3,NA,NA,TGTGCCATCAGTACCCTCCGGGAAGGCTACACAGATACGCAGTATTTT,CAISTLREGYTDTQYF
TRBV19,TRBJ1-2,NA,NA,TGTGCCAGTAGTATCGGAGGGATGGACTATGGCTACACCTTC,CASSIGGMDYGYTF
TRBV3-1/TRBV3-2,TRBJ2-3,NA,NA,TGTGCCAGCAGTCGACTAGAAGGGATGAGTACAGATACGCAGTATTTT,CASSRLEGMSTDTQYF
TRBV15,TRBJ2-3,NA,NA,TGTGCCACCAGGGGAGATAGGGATACGCAGTATTTT,CATRGDRDTQYF